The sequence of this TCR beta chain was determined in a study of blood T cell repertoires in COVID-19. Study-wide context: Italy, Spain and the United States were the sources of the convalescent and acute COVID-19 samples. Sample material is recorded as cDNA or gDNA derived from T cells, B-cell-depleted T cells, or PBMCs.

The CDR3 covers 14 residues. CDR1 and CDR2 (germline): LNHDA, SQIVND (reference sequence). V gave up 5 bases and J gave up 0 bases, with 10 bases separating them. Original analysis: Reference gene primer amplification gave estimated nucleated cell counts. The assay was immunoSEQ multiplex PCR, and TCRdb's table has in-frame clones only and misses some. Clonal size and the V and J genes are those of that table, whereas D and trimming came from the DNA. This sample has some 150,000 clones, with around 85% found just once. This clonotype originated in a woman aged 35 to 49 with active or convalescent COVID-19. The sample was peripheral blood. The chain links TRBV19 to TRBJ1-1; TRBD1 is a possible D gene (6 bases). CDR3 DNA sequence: TGTGCCAGTAGTCTTCGACAGGTGAACACTGAAGCTTTCTTT. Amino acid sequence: CASSLRQVNTEAFF. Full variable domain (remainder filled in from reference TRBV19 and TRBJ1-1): DGGITQSPKYLFRKEGQNVTLSCEQNLNHDAMYWYRQDPGQGLRLIYYSQIVNDFQKGDIAEGYSVSREKKESFPLTVTSAQKNPTAFYLCASSLRQVNTEAFFGQGTRLTVV.